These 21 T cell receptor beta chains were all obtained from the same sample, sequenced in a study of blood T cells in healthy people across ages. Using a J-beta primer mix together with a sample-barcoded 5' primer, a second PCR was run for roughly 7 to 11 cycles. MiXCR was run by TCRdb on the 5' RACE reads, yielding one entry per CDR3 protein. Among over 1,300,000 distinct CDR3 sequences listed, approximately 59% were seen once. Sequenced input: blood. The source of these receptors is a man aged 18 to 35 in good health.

This CDR3 reads CASRGQNQETQYF. The DNA for the CDR3 is TGCGCCAGCAGAGGACAGAACCAAGAGACCCAGTACTTC. J is TRBJ2-5 and V is TRBV5-1; D might be TRBD1 (6 bases). Looked up from germline, CDR1 is SGHRS and CDR2 is YFSETQ. V was shortened by 5 bases and J by 0 bases, with 8 bases between the two germline ends. This CDR3 spans 13 amino acids.

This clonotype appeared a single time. CDR3 nucleotides: TGTGCCAGCAGTGACGATTGGGGAGAGACCCAGTACTTC. It encodes CASSDDWGETQYF. The genes are TRBV6-4 and TRBJ2-5, with D uncertain. The CDR3 loop spans 13 amino acids. With 2 bases removed from V and 4 bases from J, the gap between germline ends came to 8 bases. Germline V gene lookup returns CDR1 MRHNA and CDR2 SNTAGT.

The CDR3 sequence is CATSDPQRGTQYF. The CDR3 DNA sequence: TGTGCCACCAGTGATCCTCAGAGGGGGACCCAGTACTTC. The chain combines TRBV24-1 with TRBJ2-5, with D perhaps being TRBD1 or TRBD2 (5 bases each). Between the trimmed V and J ends, which lost 3 bases and 7 bases, there was a span of 11 bases. CDR3 length: 13 amino acids. Germline lookup yields CDR1 KGHDR and CDR2 SFDVKD.

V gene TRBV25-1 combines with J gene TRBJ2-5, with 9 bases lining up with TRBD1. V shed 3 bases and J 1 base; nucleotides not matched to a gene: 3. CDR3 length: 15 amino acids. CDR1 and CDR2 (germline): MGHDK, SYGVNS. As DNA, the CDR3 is TGTGCCAGCAGTGAGGACAGGGGAGTCCAAGAGACCCAGTACTTC. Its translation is CASSEDRGVQETQYF.

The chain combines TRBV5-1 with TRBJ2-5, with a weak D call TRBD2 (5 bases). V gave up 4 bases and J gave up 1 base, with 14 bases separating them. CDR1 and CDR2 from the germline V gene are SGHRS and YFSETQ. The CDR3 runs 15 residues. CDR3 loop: CASSPMSGTQETQYF. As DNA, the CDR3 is TGCGCCAGCAGCCCAATGTCGGGAACCCAAGAGACCCAGTACTTC.

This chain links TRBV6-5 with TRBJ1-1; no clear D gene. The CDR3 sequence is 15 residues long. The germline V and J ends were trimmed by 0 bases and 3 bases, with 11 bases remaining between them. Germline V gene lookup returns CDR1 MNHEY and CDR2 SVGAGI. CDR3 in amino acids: CASSYSSSGYTEAFF. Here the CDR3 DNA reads TGTGCCAGCAGTTACTCGAGTAGCGGGTACACTGAAGCTTTCTTT.

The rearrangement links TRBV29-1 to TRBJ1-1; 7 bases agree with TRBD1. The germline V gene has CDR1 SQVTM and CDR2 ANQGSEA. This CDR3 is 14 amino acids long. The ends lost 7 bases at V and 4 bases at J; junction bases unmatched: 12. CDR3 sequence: CSAQTGAGTTEAFF. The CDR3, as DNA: TGCAGCGCTCAAACAGGGGCAGGAACCACTGAAGCTTTCTTT.

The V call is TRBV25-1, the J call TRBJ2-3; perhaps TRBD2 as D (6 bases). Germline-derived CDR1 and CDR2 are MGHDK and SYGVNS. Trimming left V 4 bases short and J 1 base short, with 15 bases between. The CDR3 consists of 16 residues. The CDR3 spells CASSAYYGGGTDTQYF. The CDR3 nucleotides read TGTGCCAGCAGTGCCTACTATGGCGGGGGCACAGATACGCAGTATTTT.

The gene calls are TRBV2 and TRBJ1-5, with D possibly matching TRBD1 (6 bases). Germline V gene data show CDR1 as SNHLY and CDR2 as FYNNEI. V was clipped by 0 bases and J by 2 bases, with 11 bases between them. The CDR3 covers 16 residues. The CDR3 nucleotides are TGTGCCAGCAGTGAAGCGCCGGGGACACGCAATCAGCCCCAGCATTTT. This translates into CASSEAPGTRNQPQHF.

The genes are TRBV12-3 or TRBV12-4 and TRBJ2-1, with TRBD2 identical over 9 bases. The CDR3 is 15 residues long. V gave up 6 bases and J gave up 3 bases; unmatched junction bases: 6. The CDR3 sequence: CASSLTSGIYNEQFF. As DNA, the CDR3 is TGTGCCAGCAGCCTGACTAGCGGTATCTACAATGAGCAGTTCTTC.

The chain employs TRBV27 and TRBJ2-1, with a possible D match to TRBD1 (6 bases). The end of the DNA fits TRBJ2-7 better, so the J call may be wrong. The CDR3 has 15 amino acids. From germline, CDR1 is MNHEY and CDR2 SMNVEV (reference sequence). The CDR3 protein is CASSTGTNSYNEQYF. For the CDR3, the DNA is TGTGCCAGCAGCACAGGGACAAATTCCTACAATGAGCAGTACTTC.

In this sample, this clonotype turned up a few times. CDR3 nucleotides: TGCGCCAGCAGCCGCGGAGGGGGCGAATACGAGCAGTACTTC. Its protein product is CASSRGGGEYEQYF. This chain uses TRBV5-1 with TRBJ2-7; TRBD1 is a possible D gene (7 bases). V dropped 4 bases and J dropped 4 bases, with 15 bases sitting between them. This CDR3 spans 14 amino acids. Germline V gives CDR1 SGHRS, CDR2 YFSETQ.

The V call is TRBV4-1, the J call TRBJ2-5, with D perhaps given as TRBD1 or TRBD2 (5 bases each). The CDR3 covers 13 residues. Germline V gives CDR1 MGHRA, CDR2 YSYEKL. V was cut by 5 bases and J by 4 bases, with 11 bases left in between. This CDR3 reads CASSKGPGETQYF. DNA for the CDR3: TGCGCCAGCAGCAAGGGACCCGGAGAGACCCAGTACTTC.

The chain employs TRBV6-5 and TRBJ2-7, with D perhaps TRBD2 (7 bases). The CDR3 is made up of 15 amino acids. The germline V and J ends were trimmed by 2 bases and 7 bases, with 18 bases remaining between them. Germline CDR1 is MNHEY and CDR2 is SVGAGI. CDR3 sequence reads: CASSYVGGQVGEQYF. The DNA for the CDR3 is TGTGCCAGCAGTTACGTCGGGGGGCAGGTGGGAGAGCAGTACTTC.

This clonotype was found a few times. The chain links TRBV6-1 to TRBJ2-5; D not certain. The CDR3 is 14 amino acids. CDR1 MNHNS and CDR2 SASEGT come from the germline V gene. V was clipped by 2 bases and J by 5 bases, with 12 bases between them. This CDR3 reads CASSEWVKLETQYF. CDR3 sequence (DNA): TGTGCCAGCAGTGAATGGGTCAAATTGGAGACCCAGTACTTC.

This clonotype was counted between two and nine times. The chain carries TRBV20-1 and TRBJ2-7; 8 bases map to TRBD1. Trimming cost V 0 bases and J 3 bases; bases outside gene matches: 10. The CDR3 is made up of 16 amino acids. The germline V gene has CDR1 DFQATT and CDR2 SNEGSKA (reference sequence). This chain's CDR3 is CSARDAAGGSDYEQYF. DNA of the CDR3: TGCAGTGCTAGAGACGCGGCAGGGGGCAGCGACTACGAGCAGTACTTC.

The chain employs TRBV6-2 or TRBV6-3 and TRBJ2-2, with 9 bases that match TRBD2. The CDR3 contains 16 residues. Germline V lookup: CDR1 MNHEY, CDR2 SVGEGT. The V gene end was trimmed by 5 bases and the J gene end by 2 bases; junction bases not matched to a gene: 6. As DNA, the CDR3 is TGTGCCAGCAGTCTACCTAGCGGGACTAACACCGGGGAGCTGTTTTTT. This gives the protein CASSLPSGTNTGELFF.

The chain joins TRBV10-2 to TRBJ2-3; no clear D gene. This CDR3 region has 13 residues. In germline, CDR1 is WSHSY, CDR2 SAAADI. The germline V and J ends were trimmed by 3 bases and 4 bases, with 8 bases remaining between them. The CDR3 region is CASSDITPDTQYF. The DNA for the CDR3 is TGCGCCAGCAGTGACATAACCCCAGATACGCAGTATTTT.

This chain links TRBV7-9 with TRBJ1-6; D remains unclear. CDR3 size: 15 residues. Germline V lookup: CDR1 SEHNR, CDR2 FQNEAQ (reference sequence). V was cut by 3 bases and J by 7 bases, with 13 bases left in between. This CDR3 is CASSFHFGENSPLHF. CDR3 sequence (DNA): TGTGCCAGCAGCTTTCATTTCGGAGAAAATTCACCCCTCCACTTT.

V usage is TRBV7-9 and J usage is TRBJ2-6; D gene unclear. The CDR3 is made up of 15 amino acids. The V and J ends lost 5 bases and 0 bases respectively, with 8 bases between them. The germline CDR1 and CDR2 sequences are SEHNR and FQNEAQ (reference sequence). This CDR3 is CASSRQLSGANVLTF. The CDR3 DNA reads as TGTGCCAGCAGCCGGCAACTCTCTGGGGCCAACGTCCTGACTTTC.

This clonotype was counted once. The CDR3 region has the DNA TGTGCCAGCAGCTCGGGGTCGGCAGGCGACGAGCAGTACTTC. As protein: CASSSGSAGDEQYF. The chain joins TRBV27 to TRBJ2-7; D may be TRBD2 (5 bases). V was pared by 6 bases and J by 5 bases, with 17 bases between. Germline V gives CDR1 MNHEY, CDR2 SMNVEV (reference sequence). This CDR3 contains 14 residues.